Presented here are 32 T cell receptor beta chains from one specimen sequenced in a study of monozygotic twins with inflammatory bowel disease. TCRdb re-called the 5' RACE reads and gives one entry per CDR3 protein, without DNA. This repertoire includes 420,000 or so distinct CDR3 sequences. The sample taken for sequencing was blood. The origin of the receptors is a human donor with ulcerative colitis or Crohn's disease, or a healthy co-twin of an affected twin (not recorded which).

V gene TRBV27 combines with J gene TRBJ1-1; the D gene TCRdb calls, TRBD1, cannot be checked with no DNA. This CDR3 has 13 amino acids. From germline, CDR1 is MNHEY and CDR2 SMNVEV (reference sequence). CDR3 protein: CASRPMSGGRSFF.

The CDR3 here is CASRPTAGPKSNSPLHF. J is TRBJ1-6 and V is TRBV7-6; TCRdb's assignment of TRBD1 cannot be checked, as there is no DNA. Germline V gives CDR1 SGHVS, CDR2 FNYEAQ. This CDR3 has 17 residues.

The CDR3 loop is CASSQDRTSGYNEQFF. The chain couples TRBV4-3 to TRBJ2-1; absent DNA, TCRdb's TRBD2 call cannot be checked. The CDR3 loop spans 16 amino acids. Germline CDR1 and CDR2: LGHNA and YSLEER.

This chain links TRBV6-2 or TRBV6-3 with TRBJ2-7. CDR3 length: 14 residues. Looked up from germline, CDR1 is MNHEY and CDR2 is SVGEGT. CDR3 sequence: CASSYTGGTYEQYF.

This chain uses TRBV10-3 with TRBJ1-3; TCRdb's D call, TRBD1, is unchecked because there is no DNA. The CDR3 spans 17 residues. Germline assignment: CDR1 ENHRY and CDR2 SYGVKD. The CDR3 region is CAISDHPSTGTGNTIYF.

The CDR3 loop is CASRTTLEYEQFF. The rearrangement uses TRBV28 and TRBJ2-1. In germline, CDR1 is MDHEN, CDR2 SYDVKM. The CDR3 spans 13 residues.

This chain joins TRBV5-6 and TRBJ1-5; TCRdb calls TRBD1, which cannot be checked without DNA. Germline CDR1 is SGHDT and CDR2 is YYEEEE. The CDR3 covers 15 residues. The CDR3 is CASSQRQNSNQPQHF.

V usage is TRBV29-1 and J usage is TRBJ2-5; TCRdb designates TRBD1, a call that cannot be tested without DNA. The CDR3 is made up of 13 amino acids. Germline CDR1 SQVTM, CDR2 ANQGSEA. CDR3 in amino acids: CSVVWGAWETQYF. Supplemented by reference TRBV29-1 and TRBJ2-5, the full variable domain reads SAVISQKPSRDICQRGTSLTIQCQVDSQVTMMFWYRQQPGQSLTLIATANQGSEATYESGFVIDKFPISRPNLTFSTLTVSNMSPEDSSIYLCSVVWGAWETQYFGPGTRLLVL.

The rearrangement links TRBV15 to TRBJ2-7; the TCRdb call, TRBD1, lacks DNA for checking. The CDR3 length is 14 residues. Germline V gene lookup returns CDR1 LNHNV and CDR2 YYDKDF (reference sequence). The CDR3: CATSRDGGRYEQYF.

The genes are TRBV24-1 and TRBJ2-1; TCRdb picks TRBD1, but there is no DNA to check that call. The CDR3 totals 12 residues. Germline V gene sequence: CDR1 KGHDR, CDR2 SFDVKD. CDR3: CATSDSGNEQFF.

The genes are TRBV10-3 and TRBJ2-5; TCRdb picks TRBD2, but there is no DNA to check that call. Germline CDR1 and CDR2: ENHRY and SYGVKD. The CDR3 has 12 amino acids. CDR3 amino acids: CAIFRAGLKGDF.

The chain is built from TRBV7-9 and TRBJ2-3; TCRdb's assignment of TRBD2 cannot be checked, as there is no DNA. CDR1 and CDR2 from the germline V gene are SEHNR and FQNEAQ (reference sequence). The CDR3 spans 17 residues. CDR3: CASSPQKTSRSTDTQYF.

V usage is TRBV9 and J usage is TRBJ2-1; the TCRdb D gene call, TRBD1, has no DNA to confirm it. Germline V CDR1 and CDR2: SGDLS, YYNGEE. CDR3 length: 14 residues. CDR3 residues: CASSAEDWGHEQFF.

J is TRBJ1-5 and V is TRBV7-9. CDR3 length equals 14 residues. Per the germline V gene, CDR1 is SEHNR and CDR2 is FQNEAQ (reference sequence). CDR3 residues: CASSKSGLGLPQHF.

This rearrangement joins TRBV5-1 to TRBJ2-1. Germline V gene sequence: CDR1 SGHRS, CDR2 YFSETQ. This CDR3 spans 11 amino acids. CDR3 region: CASRWTDEQFF.

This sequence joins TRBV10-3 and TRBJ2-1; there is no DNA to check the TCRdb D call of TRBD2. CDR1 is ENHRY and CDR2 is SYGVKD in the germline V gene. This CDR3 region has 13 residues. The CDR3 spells CAISEWLGNEQFF.

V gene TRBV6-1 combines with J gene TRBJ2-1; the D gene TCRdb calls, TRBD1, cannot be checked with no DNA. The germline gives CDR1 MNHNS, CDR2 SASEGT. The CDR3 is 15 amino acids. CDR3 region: CASSRDWGPGNEQFF.

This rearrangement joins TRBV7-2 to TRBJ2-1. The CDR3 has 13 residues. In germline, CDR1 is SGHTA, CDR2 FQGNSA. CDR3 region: CASSLAGMGEQFF. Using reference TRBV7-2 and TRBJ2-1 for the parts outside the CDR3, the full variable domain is GAGVSQSPSNKVTEKGKDVELRCDPISGHTALYWYRQSLGQGLEFLIYFQGNSAPDKSGLPSDRFSAERTGGSVSTLTIQRTQQEDSAVYLCASSLAGMGEQFFGPGTRLTVL.

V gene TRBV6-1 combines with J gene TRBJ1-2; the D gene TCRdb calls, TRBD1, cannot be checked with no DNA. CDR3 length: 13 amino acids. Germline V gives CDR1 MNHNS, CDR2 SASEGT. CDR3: CASSGGQVYGYTF.

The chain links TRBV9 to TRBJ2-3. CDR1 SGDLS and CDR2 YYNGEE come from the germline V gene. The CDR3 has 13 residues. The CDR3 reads CASSGQVTYTQYF.

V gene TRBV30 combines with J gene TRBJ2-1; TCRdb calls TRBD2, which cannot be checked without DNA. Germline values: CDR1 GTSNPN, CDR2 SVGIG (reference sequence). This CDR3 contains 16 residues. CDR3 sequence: CAWSGPTGTRSGEQFF. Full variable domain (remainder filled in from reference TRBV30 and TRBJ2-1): SQTIHQWPATLVQPVGSPLSLECTVEGTSNPNLYWYRQAAGRGLQLLFYSVGIGQISSEVPQNLSASRPQDRQFILSSKKLLLSDSGFYLCAWSGPTGTRSGEQFFGPGTRLTVL.

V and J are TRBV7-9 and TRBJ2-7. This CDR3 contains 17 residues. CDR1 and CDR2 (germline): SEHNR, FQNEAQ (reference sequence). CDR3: CASSLVLDGQGTYEQYF.

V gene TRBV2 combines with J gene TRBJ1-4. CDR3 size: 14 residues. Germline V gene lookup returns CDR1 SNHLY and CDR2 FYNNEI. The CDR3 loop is CASSGLGSGEKLFF.

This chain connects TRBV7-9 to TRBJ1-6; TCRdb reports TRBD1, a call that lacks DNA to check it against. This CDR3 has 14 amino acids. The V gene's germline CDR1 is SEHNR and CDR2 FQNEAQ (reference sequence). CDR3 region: CASSSGTGDSPLHF.

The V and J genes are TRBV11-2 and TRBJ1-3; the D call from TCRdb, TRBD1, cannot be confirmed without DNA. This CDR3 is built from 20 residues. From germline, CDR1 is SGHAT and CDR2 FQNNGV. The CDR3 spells CASSAIQGALGLHSGNTIYF.

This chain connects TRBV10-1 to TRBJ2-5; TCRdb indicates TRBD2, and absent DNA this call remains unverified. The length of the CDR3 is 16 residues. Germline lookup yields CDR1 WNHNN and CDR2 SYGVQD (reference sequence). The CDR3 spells CASSEGVFGGQETQYF.

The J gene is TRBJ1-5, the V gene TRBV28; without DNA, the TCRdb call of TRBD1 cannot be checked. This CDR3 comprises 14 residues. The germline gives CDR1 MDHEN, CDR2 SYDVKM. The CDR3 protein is CASSQDGNNQPQHF.

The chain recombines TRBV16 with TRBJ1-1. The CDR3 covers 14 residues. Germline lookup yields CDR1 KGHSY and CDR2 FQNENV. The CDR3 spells CASSPIRRDTEAFF.

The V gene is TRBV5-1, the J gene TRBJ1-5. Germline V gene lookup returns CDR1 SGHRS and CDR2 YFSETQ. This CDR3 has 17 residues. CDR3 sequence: CASSLGTLDFSNQPQHF.

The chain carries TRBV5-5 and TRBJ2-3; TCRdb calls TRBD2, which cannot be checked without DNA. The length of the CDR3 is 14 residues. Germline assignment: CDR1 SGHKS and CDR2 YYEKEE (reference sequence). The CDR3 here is CASSLLGRGDTQYF. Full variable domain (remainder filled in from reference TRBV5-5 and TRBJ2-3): DAGVTQSPTHLIKTRGQQVTLRCSPISGHKSVSWYQQVLGQGPQFIFQYYEKEERGRGNFPDRFSARQFPNYSSELNVNALLLGDSALYLCASSLLGRGDTQYFGPGTRLTVL.

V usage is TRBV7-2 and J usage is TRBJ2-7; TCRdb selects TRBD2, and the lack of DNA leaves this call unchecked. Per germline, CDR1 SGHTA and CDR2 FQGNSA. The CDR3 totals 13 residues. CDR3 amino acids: CASSLGTLYEQYF.

The CDR3 here is CASSSTPPAPRSGNTIYF. This chain joins TRBV6-5 and TRBJ1-3; TCRdb reports TRBD1, a call that lacks DNA to check it against. The CDR3 contains 18 residues. Germline lookup yields CDR1 MNHEY and CDR2 SVGAGI.